Listed below are T cell receptor beta chains from one sample, sequenced in a study of CD8+ T cells in alopecia areata. Assay used: immunoSEQ multiplex PCR; TCRdb lists only in-frame clones, some missing. The top ten hold roughly 16% of the sample, which has some 96,000 clones, around 60% seen once. The sample in question was CD8+ T cells sorted from blood, obtained at week 4, from a patient treated with tofacitinib. The source of these receptors is a human donor with alopecia areata. The CDR3 runs from the conserved cysteine through the conserved F or W. A D gene is named only where the DNA matches it firmly. Clone size, where shown, is once, few, many, or a class for clones that have expanded.

D	V	length	J	size	CDR3	DNA
.	TRBV7-9	15	TRBJ2-3	.	CASSLAGVGTDTQYF	TGTGCCAGCAGCTTAGCAGGGGTTGGCACAGATACGCAGTATTTT
TRBD2	TRBV4-1	16	TRBJ2-3	.	CASSPRTSGYTDTQYF	TGCGCCAGCAGCCCCCGGACTAGCGGGTACACAGATACGCAGTATTTT
TRBD1	TRBV14	15	TRBJ2-3	few	CASDSGTGAGDTQYF	TGTGCCAGCGACTCCGGGACAGGGGCAGGAGATACGCAGTATTTT
.	TRBV15	14	TRBJ2-2	.	CATSRDRERGELFF	TGTGCCACCAGCAGAGACCGGGAGAGGGGGGAGCTGTTTTTT
TRBD1	TRBV2	14	TRBJ1-2	.	CASSGTGGIYGYTF	TGTGCCAGCAGTGGGACAGGGGGCATTTATGGCTACACCTTC
.	TRBV6-6	15	TRBJ1-5	.	CASSPGRDSNQPQHF	TGTGCCAGCAGTCCAGGACGGGATAGCAATCAGCCCCAGCATTTT
TRBD1	TRBV11-2	15	TRBJ2-5	few	CASSPGQGPQETQYF	TGTGCCAGCAGCCCGGGACAGGGGCCCCAAGAGACCCAGTACTTC
.	TRBV5-4	16	TRBJ2-3	few	CASSLDRTLSTDTQYF	TGTGCCAGCAGCTTGGATCGGACACTTAGCACAGATACGCAGTATTTT
.	TRBV27	14	TRBJ1-1	.	CASGVGSGNTEAFF	TGTGCCAGCGGGGTGGGGAGCGGGAACACTGAAGCTTTCTTT
TRBD2	TRBV27	15	TRBJ2-7	few	CASSLGLAGTYEQYF	TGTGCCAGCAGTTTGGGACTAGCGGGAACCTACGAGCAGTACTTC
TRBD2	TRBV5-4	16	TRBJ2-3	once	CASSRRSGRSTDTQYF	TGTGCCAGCAGCAGGAGGAGCGGGAGAAGCACAGATACGCAGTATTTT
TRBD1	TRBV28	13	TRBJ2-7	once	CASSPARGQEQYF	TGTGCCAGCAGTCCCGCCAGGGGGCAGGAGCAGTACTTC
TRBD2	TRBV11-2	18	TRBJ2-7	few	CASSSGLAGEPQRYEQYF	TGTGCCAGCAGCTCGGGACTAGCGGGGGAACCCCAACGATACGAGCAGTACTTC
TRBD1	TRBV29-1	14	TRBJ2-3	few	CSVVDRASTDTQYF	TGCAGCGTTGTGGACAGGGCTTCCACAGATACGCAGTATTTT
.	TRBV4-1	15	TRBJ2-4	.	CASSQERGPGNIQYF	TGCGCCAGCAGCCAAGAGCGGGGGCCGGGAAACATTCAGTACTTC
TRBD1	TRBV5-1	16	TRBJ2-5	.	CASSKGDREYQETQYF	TGCGCCAGCAGCAAGGGGGACAGAGAATACCAAGAGACCCAGTACTTC
.	TRBV27	13	TRBJ2-7	.	CASRITGSHEQYF	TGTGCCAGCAGAATTACAGGGTCCCACGAGCAGTACTTC
TRBD1	TRBV9	14	TRBJ1-5	.	CASSVGQGSQPQHF	TGTGCCAGCAGCGTAGGACAGGGAAGTCAGCCCCAGCATTTT
.	TRBV9	14	TRBJ2-2	.	CASSVGGATGELFF	TGTGCCAGCAGCGTAGGGGGGGCGACCGGGGAGCTGTTTTTT
TRBD1	TRBV4-1	14	TRBJ2-7	.	CASSFWTGGNEQYF	TGCGCCAGCAGTTTTTGGACAGGGGGGAACGAGCAGTACTTC
TRBD1	TRBV5-1	18	TRBJ2-1	.	CASSSRNEADRVNNEQFF	TGCGCCAGCAGCTCCCGCAACGAGGCGGACAGGGTGAACAATGAGCAGTTCTTC
.	TRBV5-4	13	TRBJ2-1	few	CASSLVAVREQFF	TGTGCCAGCAGCTTGGTAGCGGTTAGGGAGCAGTTCTTC
.	TRBV9	15	TRBJ2-7	.	CASSVGRGARNEQYF	TGTGCCAGCAGCGTAGGAAGGGGGGCGCGGAACGAGCAGTACTTC
.	TRBV29-1	15	TRBJ2-2	.	CSVLVAGHVSGELFF	TGCAGCGTTCTAGTGGCCGGCCATGTTTCCGGGGAGCTGTTTTTT
.	TRBV7-9	14	TRBJ2-1	few	CASSLDGTNNEQFF	TGTGCCAGCAGCTTAGATGGGACGAACAATGAGCAGTTCTTC
.	TRBV29-1	13	TRBJ2-1	.	CSVEDARGGEQFF	TGCAGCGTTGAAGATGCCAGGGGGGGTGAGCAGTTCTTC
TRBD1	TRBV27	15	TRBJ2-7	.	CASRIQGPLSYEQYF	TGTGCCAGCAGAATACAGGGGCCACTCTCCTACGAGCAGTACTTC
.	TRBV5-1	13	TRBJ2-7	.	CASSLNSEYEQYF	TGCGCCAGCAGCTTGAATTCCGAATACGAGCAGTACTTC
.	TRBV15	18	TRBJ1-4	few	CATSTSPPRTATNEKLFF	TGTGCCACCAGCACGTCTCCCCCGCGGACAGCAACTAATGAAAAACTGTTTTTT
.	TRBV30	16	TRBJ2-2	.	CAWSVWGQGLAGELFF	TGTGCCTGGAGTGTATGGGGGCAGGGTCTCGCCGGGGAGCTGTTTTTT
TRBD1	TRBV29-1	13	TRBJ1-2	.	CSASPRTGDSYTF	TGCAGCGCCTCTCCAAGGACAGGGGATAGCTACACCTTC
.	TRBV9	18	TRBJ2-2	once	CASSPARWDTDYTGELFF	TGTGCCAGCAGCCCGGCCCGCTGGGACACTGATTACACCGGGGAGCTGTTTTTT
.	TRBV30	15	TRBJ2-3	.	CAWSFAGLGTDTQYF	TGTGCCTGGAGTTTTGCGGGATTGGGCACAGATACGCAGTATTTT
.	TRBV10-3	17	TRBJ1-2	.	CAISDPGTEKSNYGYTF	TGTGCCATCAGTGACCCAGGAACAGAAAAGTCTAACTATGGCTACACCTTC
TRBD2	TRBV6-6	16	TRBJ2-1	.	CASRATSASPTNEQFF	TGTGCCAGCAGAGCCACTAGCGCGAGCCCGACCAATGAGCAGTTCTTC
.	TRBV2	13	TRBJ1-2	.	CASSQPQGRGYTF	TGTGCCAGCAGCCAACCTCAGGGCCGAGGGTACACCTTC